This TCR beta chain was documented in a study of blood T cells in healthy people across ages. A second PCR of 7 to 11 cycles used a sample-barcoded 5' primer and a J-beta primer mix. Every cDNA molecule carried a tag from a template-switch adaptor bearing 12 random nucleotides. From the 5' RACE reads, TCRdb called clonotypes with MiXCR, one entry per CDR3 protein. The sample consists of 850,000 to 1,000,000 distinct CDR3 sequences, 51% of them appearing once. Germline CDR1 reads MDHEN; CDR2 reads SYDVKM. The CDR3 has 16 residues. Trimming cost V 1 base and J 2 bases, with 14 bases left between them. This TCR was recovered from a woman aged 55-69 years in good health. The gene calls are TRBV28 and TRBJ2-5, with D hard to call. Sequencing was done on a sample of blood. The CDR3, as DNA: TGTGCCAGCAGTTTATTCCTCTCTGCCAGACAAGAGACCCAGTACTTC. Translation: CASSLFLSARQETQYF. Full variable domain (outside the CDR3, taken from reference TRBV28 and TRBJ2-5): DVKVTQSSRYLVKRTGEKVFLECVQDMDHENMFWYRQDPGLGLRLIYFSYDVKMKEKGDIPEGYSVSREKKERFSLILESASTNQTSMYLCASSLFLSARQETQYFGPGTRLLVL.